Following are 31 T cell receptor beta chains from one sample sequenced in a study of tissue T cells after allogeneic stem cell transplantation. Data came from immunoSEQ multiplex PCR; TCRdb stores just in-frame clones and leaves some out. The table lists around 24,000 clones, 75% to 95% of them singletons. Source: blood, taken before transplantation. The source is a male donor aged 60 or over who later had graft-versus-host disease after an allogeneic stem cell transplant.

Written as DNA, the CDR3 is TGTGCCAGCAGGGGGAGGGCGACCCAGTACTTC. Protein sequence: CASRGRATQYF. The chain carries TRBV2 and TRBJ2-5; 7 bases are a match to TRBD2. The V gene end was trimmed by 6 bases and the J gene end by 7 bases; junction bases not matched to a gene: 2. Per the germline V gene, CDR1 is SNHLY and CDR2 is FYNNEI. The CDR3 covers 11 residues.

CDR3 coding DNA: TGTGCCAGCAGTGCGGACGGGGAGCTGTTTTTT. This translates into CASSADGELFF. The J gene is TRBJ2-2, the V gene TRBV28; D is unclear. CDR3 length equals 11 residues. Trimming cost V 5 bases and J 7 bases, with 5 bases left between them. The germline gives CDR1 MDHEN, CDR2 SYDVKM.

The V and J genes are TRBV5-6 and TRBJ1-4, with unresolved D. Deletions cut 4 bases from V and 4 bases from J, with 17 bases between. The germline CDR1 and CDR2 sequences are SGHDT and YYEEEE. CDR3 length: 16 amino acids. The CDR3 bases are TGTGCCAGCAGCATTGTAATGGAGCCCTTTAATGAAAAACTGTTTTTT. Its translation is CASSIVMEPFNEKLFF. Full variable domain (outside the CDR3, taken from reference TRBV5-6 and TRBJ1-4): DAGVTQSPTHLIKTRGQQVTLRCSPKSGHDTVSWYQQALGQGPQFIFQYYEEEERQRGNFPDRFSGHQFPNYSSELNVNALLLGDSALYLCASSIVMEPFNEKLFFGSGTQLSVL.

The chain uses TRBV4-1 and TRBJ2-7, with 9 bases identical to TRBD1. Germline V gene lookup returns CDR1 MGHRA and CDR2 YSYEKL. Trimming took 4 bases from V and 4 from J; bases not matched to a gene: 8. This CDR3 is 15 amino acids long. CDR3 region: CASSPVGQGIYEQYF. In nucleotides, the CDR3 is TGCGCCAGCAGCCCTGTGGGACAGGGAATTTACGAGCAGTACTTC.

The chain uses TRBV3-1 (or the pseudogene TRBV3-2) and TRBJ1-4; 11 bases fit TRBD1. With 2 bases clipped from V and 11 bases from J, the junction kept 4 bases outside the gene matches. CDR1 LGHDT and CDR2 YNNKEL come from the germline V gene (reference sequence). This CDR3 is built from 14 residues. The CDR3 sequence is CASSQRTGGVKLFF. For the CDR3, the DNA is TGTGCCAGCAGCCAACGGACAGGGGGCGTTAAACTGTTTTTT.

This rearrangement joins TRBV6-1 to TRBJ2-1, with a possible D match to TRBD1 (6 bases). Trimming took 1 base from V and 9 from J, leaving 10 bases between them. The CDR3 has 13 residues. Germline-derived CDR1 and CDR2 are MNHNS and SASEGT. Here the CDR3 reads CASSEERGTEQFF. CDR3 sequence (DNA): TGTGCCAGCAGTGAAGAAAGGGGGACTGAGCAGTTCTTC.

The chain is built from TRBV5-1 and TRBJ2-2; D is unclear. CDR1 is SGHRS, CDR2 YFSETQ, per germline. The CDR3 is 13 amino acids. The V gene lost 0 bases and the J gene lost 3 bases, with 3 bases spanning the gap. The CDR3 coding sequence is TGCGCCAGCAGCTTGGGAGACACCGGGGAGCTGTTTTTT. As protein: CASSLGDTGELFF.

V usage is TRBV28 and J usage is TRBJ1-2, with TRBD1 matching 8 bases. Germline trimming cut 2 bases from V and 3 bases from J; bases unmatched to any gene: 2. Germline assignment: CDR1 MDHEN and CDR2 SYDVKM. This CDR3 comprises 14 residues. The DNA of the CDR3 is TGTGCCAGCAGTTTACTGACAGGGGACTATGGCTACACCTTC. It yields the protein CASSLLTGDYGYTF.

The V gene is TRBV4-1, the J gene TRBJ2-2, with 8 positions matching TRBD1. CDR3 size: 15 residues. V shed 9 bases and J 4 bases; nucleotides not matched to a gene: 10. Per the germline V gene, CDR1 is MGHRA and CDR2 is YSYEKL. The CDR3 DNA reads as TGCGCCAGTAGGACCCCCGGGACAGGCACCGGGGAGCTGTTTTTT. Protein product: CASRTPGTGTGELFF.

The gene calls are TRBV5-1 and TRBJ2-3, with unresolved D. The CDR3 is made up of 13 amino acids. Germline V CDR1 and CDR2: SGHRS, YFSETQ. Trimming took off 3 bases at V and 1 base at J, with 6 bases between the two ends. The CDR3 nucleotides are TGCGCCAGCAGCTCCTCTGGCACAGATACGCAGTATTTT. The encoded protein is CASSSSGTDTQYF.

This chain joins TRBV7-2 and TRBJ1-3; no clear D. Germline V gives CDR1 SGHTA, CDR2 FQGNSA. The CDR3 has 15 amino acids. V lost 2 bases, J lost 1 base, and 9 bases lay in between. The CDR3 DNA reads TGTGCCAGCAGCTTATGGGCAATGTCTGGAAACACCATATATTTT. Encoded protein: CASSLWAMSGNTIYF.

This chain joins TRBV25-1 and TRBJ2-7; unclear D gene. The germline V and J ends were trimmed by 4 bases and 1 base, with 8 bases remaining between them. Germline V gives CDR1 MGHDK, CDR2 SYGVNS. The CDR3 has 13 residues. In nucleotides, the CDR3 is TGTGCCAGCAGTGCCGGCGGTTCCTACGAGCAGTACTTC. Translation: CASSAGGSYEQYF.

The chain recombines TRBV6-2 or TRBV6-3 with TRBJ1-5; D unclear. There are 15 residues in the CDR3. V lost 5 bases and J lost 0, with 11 bases in between. The germline CDR1 and CDR2 sequences are MNHEY and SVGEGT. The DNA of the CDR3 is TGTGCCAGCAGTCAGAACACCTATAGCAATCAGCCCCAGCATTTT. This codes for CASSQNTYSNQPQHF.

This sequence joins TRBV5-1 and TRBJ2-4; weak D call: TRBD2 (6 bases). This CDR3 spans 17 amino acids. CDR1 is SGHRS and CDR2 is YFSETQ in the germline V gene. The V end was cut by 4 bases, the J end by 0 bases, with 17 bases between. The CDR3 nucleotides are TGCGCCAGCAGCCCCGTTGGGGGGTACCTAGCCAAAAACATTCAGTACTTC. It encodes CASSPVGGYLAKNIQYF.

The chain is built from TRBV7-2 and TRBJ2-2, with D tentatively TRBD1 or TRBD2 (5 bases each). V was trimmed by 4 bases and J by 5 bases, leaving 11 bases between them. Germline V gene sequence: CDR1 SGHTA, CDR2 FQGNSA. This CDR3 contains 14 residues. Here the CDR3 DNA reads TGTGCCAGCAGCTGGGTCGGGGCGACCGGGGAGCTGTTTTTT. Residues: CASSWVGATGELFF.

CDR3 region: CATRGGAGTGELFF. The CDR3, as DNA: TGTGCCACCCGGGGGGGGGCCGGCACCGGGGAGCTGTTTTTT. The chain employs TRBV24-1 and TRBJ2-2; 8 positions agree with TRBD2. CDR1 is KGHDR, CDR2 SFDVKD, per germline. The CDR3 sequence is 14 residues long. V was clipped by 9 bases and J by 4 bases; unmatched bases: 6.

The chain carries TRBV28 and TRBJ1-3; TRBD1 might be the D (5 bases). Germline V CDR1 and CDR2: MDHEN, SYDVKM. V lost 2 bases and J 11 bases, leaving 13 bases between the germline ends. This CDR3 comprises 13 residues. DNA for the CDR3: TGTGCCAGCAGTTTAACTGAACGGGGCCCCATATATTTT. It codes for CASSLTERGPIYF.

This chain uses TRBV28 with TRBJ2-2, with D perhaps TRBD1 (5 bases). From germline, CDR1 is MDHEN and CDR2 SYDVKM. The CDR3 is 16 amino acids. The germline V and J ends were trimmed by 3 bases and 4 bases, with 15 bases remaining between them. In DNA, the CDR3 is TGTGCCAGCAGTTTCGTTTTCGCAGGGCCCACCGGGGAGCTGTTTTTT. Residues: CASSFVFAGPTGELFF.

The gene calls are TRBV5-1 and TRBJ1-1; 8 bases agree with TRBD1. V shed 4 bases, J shed 4 bases, and the junction held 6 bases outside the gene matches. The CDR3 contains 14 residues. Germline assignment: CDR1 SGHRS and CDR2 YFSETQ. The CDR3 DNA is TGCGCCAGCAGCAACGGACAGGGCGCCACTGAAGCTTTCTTT. It encodes CASSNGQGATEAFF.

The chain employs TRBV5-1 and TRBJ1-2; D uncertain. The CDR3 runs to 13 residues. Trimming took 3 bases from V and 1 from J, leaving 7 bases between them. CDR1 and CDR2 from the germline V gene are SGHRS and YFSETQ. The CDR3 is CASSSTINYGYTF. The CDR3 bases are TGCGCCAGCAGCTCCACAATTAACTATGGCTACACCTTC. The full variable domain, in which reference TRBV5-1 and TRBJ1-2 provide the parts outside the CDR3, is KAGVTQTPRYLIKTRGQQVTLSCSPISGHRSVSWYQQTPGQGLQFLFEYFSETQRNKGNFPGRFSGRQFSNSRSEMNVSTLELGDSALYLCASSSTINYGYTFGSGTRLTVV.

This chain uses TRBV10-1 with TRBJ2-5; possible D gene TRBD2, 6 bases. Germline V gene data show CDR1 as WNHNN and CDR2 as SYGVQD (reference sequence). CDR3 size: 16 residues. V gave up 4 bases and J gave up 5 bases, with 20 bases separating them. The CDR3 spells CASSAPSWRAGETQYF. The DNA of the CDR3 is TGCGCCAGCAGTGCCCCTAGCTGGAGGGCAGGGGAGACCCAGTACTTC.

The chain has TRBV5-8 and TRBJ2-7; D gene ambiguous. The ends were cut back, 5 bases at V and 3 bases at J, with 9 bases in the middle. The length of the CDR3 is 12 residues. Germline CDR1 SGHTS, CDR2 YDEGEE. CDR3 residues: CASRNWNYEQYF. The CDR3 nucleotides read TGTGCCAGCAGGAATTGGAACTACGAGCAGTACTTC.

The chain links TRBV30 to TRBJ1-2; 12 bases are shared with TRBD1. The germline V gene encodes CDR1 GTSNPN and CDR2 SVGIG (reference sequence). The J segment lost 7 bases and the V segment lost 2 bases, leaving 8 bases of the junction unmatched. This CDR3 region has 15 residues. In DNA form, the CDR3 reads TGTGCCTGGAGTCCGGGACAGGGGGCTTTTCTTGGCTACACCTTC. Protein sequence: CAWSPGQGAFLGYTF.

The rearrangement joins TRBV6-5 to TRBJ1-4; TRBD1 matches at 10 bases. The CDR3 contains 15 residues. Germline V gives CDR1 MNHEY, CDR2 SVGAGI. Trimming removed 0 bases from V and 10 bases from J; junction bases left unmatched: 5. CDR3 region: CASSYSDRGGGKLFF. The CDR3 coding sequence is TGTGCCAGCAGTTACTCGGACAGGGGGGGCGGAAAACTGTTTTTT.

V gene TRBV2 combines with J gene TRBJ1-3; possible D gene TRBD1, 6 bases. The CDR3 extends over 15 amino acids. V was clipped by 6 bases and J by 2 bases, with 14 bases between them. Germline assignment: CDR1 SNHLY and CDR2 FYNNEI. CDR3 amino acids: CASSAQGRTGNTIYF. In DNA, the CDR3 is TGTGCCAGCAGCGCACAGGGAAGGACTGGAAACACCATATATTTT.

This clone was recorded once. This sequence joins TRBV3-1 (or the pseudogene TRBV3-2) and TRBJ2-3; D gene uncertain. Germline loops: CDR1 LGHDT, CDR2 YNNKEL (reference sequence). Trimming pared 1 base from V and 4 bases from J, leaving 6 bases between. CDR3 length: 13 amino acids. The CDR3 DNA sequence: TGTGCCAGCAGCCAAGCGATAGCAGATACGCAGTATTTT. Translating gives CASSQAIADTQYF.

The chain combines TRBV19 with TRBJ2-7; 10 positions agree with TRBD2. The V and J ends lost 2 bases and 6 bases, in that order; junction bases with no gene match: 7. This CDR3 is 15 amino acids long. Germline assignment: CDR1 LNHDA and CDR2 SQIVND (reference sequence). CDR3 sequence: CASSIRSGGAGEQYF. The CDR3 region has the DNA TGTGCCAGTAGTATAAGAAGCGGGGGGGCCGGCGAGCAGTACTTC.

This rearrangement joins TRBV18 to TRBJ2-5, with D possibly matching TRBD1 (5 bases). The ends were cut back, 3 bases at V and 3 bases at J, with 11 bases in the middle. Germline assignment: CDR1 KGHSH and CDR2 LQKENI. The CDR3 has 14 residues. CDR3 bases: TGTGCCAGCTCACCGATCAGGGCCGAAGAGACCCAGTACTTC. Amino acid sequence: CASSPIRAEETQYF.

The chain has TRBV6-6 and TRBJ2-1, with 9 bases aligning to TRBD1. The CDR3 totals 15 residues. CDR1 is MNHNY, CDR2 SVGAGI, per germline (reference sequence). Unmatched junction bases numbered 3, after V lost 5 bases and J lost 1 base. The CDR3 nucleotides read TGTGCCAGCAGTCAGGGACAGGGATCCTACAATGAGCAGTTCTTC. Translated, it gives CASSQGQGSYNEQFF.

This chain joins TRBV18 and TRBJ2-3; D possibly corresponds to TRBD2 (6 bases). Germline V gene data show CDR1 as KGHSH and CDR2 as LQKENI. The CDR3 covers 15 residues. The V and J ends lost 6 bases and 1 base respectively, with 14 bases between them. CDR3 nucleotides: TGTGCCAGCTCCCCCTGGGGGGAGGGCACAGATACGCAGTATTTT. This sequence encodes CASSPWGEGTDTQYF. The complete variable domain, with remaining parts taken from reference TRBV18 and TRBJ2-3, reads NAGVMQNPRHLVRRRGQEARLRCSPMKGHSHVYWYRQLPEEGLKFMVYLQKENIIDESGMPKERFSAEFPKEGPSILRIQQVVRGDSAAYFCASSPWGEGTDTQYFGPGTRLTVL.

This chain links TRBV7-2 with TRBJ2-7, with 11 bases that match TRBD2. Germline values: CDR1 SGHTA, CDR2 FQGNSA. CDR3 length: 16 amino acids. With V trimmed by 5 bases and J by 5 bases, 11 bases remained unmatched. The CDR3 spells CASSDHGLAGLDEQYF. The DNA of the CDR3 is TGTGCCAGCAGCGATCATGGACTAGCGGGTCTGGACGAGCAGTACTTC.